This entry lists 11 T cell receptor beta chains sequenced from one sample in a study of shared clonotypes between healthy human individuals (dated by TCRdb to 2018 to 2021). Library preparation employed the immunoSEQ multiplex PCR assay. The source is immuneACCESS, and TCRdb retained only in-frame sequences with V and J called. Part of the clones is not carried over; for the studies checked, unresolved V genes explain less than half of this, and the remainder is unexplained. Here the sample has approximately 2.5 million clones; 90% to 95% occur a single time. Roughly 0.39% of the sample rests with the top ten. The sequenced sample consisted of naive CD4+ T cells from PBMCs. Per the publication, the cell subset or site label means: CD45RA+ positively selected. The origin of the receptors is a man aged 18-30 years in good health. Some clones in this sample may be carry-over from other donors' samples.

V usage is TRBV4-3 and J usage is TRBJ2-5; 12 bases are shared with TRBD2. V trimming: 0 bases; J trimming: 0 bases; junction bases outside the gene matches: 8. This CDR3 spans 19 amino acids. Per germline, CDR1 LGHNA and CDR2 YSLEER. The CDR3 coding sequence is TGCGCCAGCAGCCAAGATCTGGCTAGCGGGAGGGCGTACCAAGAGACCCAGTACTTC. It codes for CASSQDLASGRAYQETQYF.

The V gene is TRBV15, the J gene TRBJ1-5; 9 bases are a match to TRBD1. V trimming: 4 bases; J trimming: 7 bases; junction bases outside the gene matches: 5. Germline CDR1 LNHNV, CDR2 YYDKDF (reference sequence). The CDR3 has 14 amino acids. The CDR3 sequence: CATSNRTGVQPQHF. DNA for the CDR3: TGTGCCACCAGCAATAGGACAGGGGTGCAGCCCCAGCATTTT.

This sequence joins TRBV28 and TRBJ1-1; a possible D gene is TRBD1 (6 bases). The CDR3 has 12 residues. V lost 4 bases and J lost 9, with 12 bases in between. Germline V gives CDR1 MDHEN, CDR2 SYDVKM. CDR3 nucleotides: TGTGCCAGCAGTTCAACGGGACAAAAAGCTTTCTTT. This encodes CASSSTGQKAFF.

The chain employs TRBV5-1 and TRBJ1-4, with 12 bases matching TRBD1. Germline-derived CDR1 and CDR2 are SGHRS and YFSETQ. This CDR3 region has 18 residues. Trimming at V came to 4 bases and at J to 3 bases, leaving 10 bases not matched to a gene. CDR3 in amino acids: CASSPGTGGLGANEKLFF. CDR3 DNA: TGCGCCAGCAGCCCTGGGACAGGGGGCTTGGGGGCTAATGAAAAACTGTTTTTT.

This clone was seen once. The J gene is TRBJ2-7, the V gene TRBV19; 9 bases line up with TRBD1. J was trimmed by 4 bases and V by 5 bases; bases with no gene match: 6. The CDR3 loop spans 14 amino acids. The germline CDR1 and CDR2 sequences are LNHDA and SQIVND (reference sequence). The CDR3 protein is CASSESGTGYEQYF. CDR3 DNA sequence: TGTGCCAGTAGTGAGTCCGGGACAGGGTACGAGCAGTACTTC.

The chain couples TRBV4-1 to TRBJ1-5; no firm D call. The germline V gene encodes CDR1 MGHRA and CDR2 YSYEKL. The CDR3 consists of 14 residues. Between the trimmed V and J ends, which lost 5 bases and 0 bases, there was a span of 8 bases. CDR3 coding DNA: TGCGCCAGCAGCTCGCCAGTTAGCAATCAGCCCCAGCATTTT. Encoded protein: CASSSPVSNQPQHF.

V gene TRBV7-3 combines with J gene TRBJ2-3, with 8 bases matching TRBD1. V lost 5 bases to trimming and J lost 0 bases; unmatched junction nucleotides: 4. The germline CDR1 and CDR2 sequences are SGHTA and FQGTGA. CDR3 size: 15 residues. The CDR3 DNA is TGTGCCAGCAGCCAGGACAGGGCTAGCACAGATACGCAGTATTTT. Translation: CASSQDRASTDTQYF.

CDR3 region: CASSPAAGYFQETQYF. DNA of the CDR3: TGTGCCAGCAGCCCAGCAGCGGGATACTTCCAAGAGACCCAGTACTTC. The rearrangement uses TRBV7-8 and TRBJ2-5, with 7 bases that match TRBD2. CDR3 length: 16 residues. CDR1 is SGHVS, CDR2 FQNEAQ, per germline. The junction had 10 bases not matched to a gene; V was cut back by 5 bases and J by 1 base.

The chain combines TRBV19 with TRBJ2-4; the D gene is possibly TRBD2 (6 bases). The ends were cut back, 4 bases at V and 1 base at J, with 11 bases in the middle. Germline values: CDR1 LNHDA, CDR2 SQIVND (reference sequence). The CDR3 covers 15 residues. The CDR3 coding sequence is TGTGCCAGTAGTACCCCAGGGAGGGCCAAAAACATTCAGTACTTC. It specifies CASSTPGRAKNIQYF.

The V and J genes are TRBV2 and TRBJ2-1; 11 bases map to TRBD2. The CDR3 is made up of 15 amino acids. V lost 6 bases to trimming and J lost 8 bases; unmatched junction nucleotides: 9. Per germline, CDR1 SNHLY and CDR2 FYNNEI. Here the CDR3 DNA reads TGTGCCAGCAGCTTCACTAGCGGGAGTCTCCATGAGCAGTTCTTC. Protein sequence: CASSFTSGSLHEQFF.

The rearrangement links TRBV30 to TRBJ1-5, with TRBD1 as a possible D gene (5 bases). V dropped 5 bases and J dropped 7 bases, with 15 bases sitting between them. The CDR3 sequence is 13 residues long. Looked up from germline, CDR1 is GTSNPN and CDR2 is SVGIG (reference sequence). CDR3 DNA sequence: TGTGCCTGGTCGGCGCAGGGTCCCCAGCCCCAGCATTTT. It encodes CAWSAQGPQPQHF.